The 16 T cell receptor beta chains presented below share a single source sample, sequenced in a study of CD8 T cell repertoires and HIV-1 epitope variants. Generated by immunoSEQ multiplex PCR, the TCRdb table keeps only in-frame clones and is missing some. The table shows some 5,400 clones, with roughly three fifths occurring only once. No antigen is known for these receptors. What was sequenced was cultured CD8+ T cells derived from PBMCs. These receptors were taken from a male donor with HIV.

This clone was observed a few times. The V gene is TRBV5-6, the J gene TRBJ1-2; D remains ambiguous. Germline CDR1 and CDR2: SGHDT and YYEEEE. The ends were cut back, 0 bases at V and 4 bases at J, with 7 bases in the middle. This CDR3 is built from 13 residues. CDR3 DNA: TGTGCCAGCAGCTTGGGGGAGCTCTATGGCTACACCTTC. Residues: CASSLGELYGYTF.

The CDR3 sequence is CASSSGTGGTDTQYF. The CDR3 DNA follows: TGTGCCAGCAGCTCCGGGACAGGGGGCACAGATACGCAGTATTTT. The rearrangement joins TRBV5-8 to TRBJ2-3; 10 bases line up with TRBD1. V shed 3 bases and J 1 base; nucleotides not matched to a gene: 2. The CDR3 length is 15 residues. CDR1 and CDR2 (germline): SGHTS, YDEGEE.

The V call is TRBV9, the J call TRBJ2-2, with a tentative D call TRBD2 (6 bases). V shed 0 bases and J shed 0 bases, with 12 bases lying between them. The CDR3 has 17 residues. Germline V gene lookup returns CDR1 SGDLS and CDR2 YYNGEE. The CDR3 coding sequence is TGTGCCAGCAGCGTAGCTAGGGGAGGAACGAACACCGGGGAGCTGTTTTTT. Translated: CASSVARGGTNTGELFF.

By its share, this clone is hyperexpanded. The V call is TRBV27, the J call TRBJ2-7; D unresolved. The CDR3 is 14 residues long. The germline V and J ends were trimmed by 4 bases and 2 bases, with 12 bases remaining between them. The germline gives CDR1 MNHEY, CDR2 SMNVEV (reference sequence). The DNA for the CDR3 is TGTGCCAGCAGTTCAGATGTCTCGGCCTACGAGCAGTACTTC. Translating it yields CASSSDVSAYEQYF.

The chain has TRBV11-2 and TRBJ2-7, with D perhaps being TRBD1 or TRBD2 (5 bases each). The CDR3 is made up of 14 amino acids. Germline loops: CDR1 SGHAT, CDR2 FQNNGV. With 5 bases removed from V and 3 bases from J, the gap between germline ends came to 14 bases. The DNA for the CDR3 is TGTGCCAGCAGCCCGGGGCAGGGCAGCTACGAGCAGTACTTC. Amino acid sequence: CASSPGQGSYEQYF.

CDR3 sequence (DNA): TGTGCCAGCAGGGTGGACAGGGGGCTTGATGAGCAGTTCTTC. Protein: CASRVDRGLDEQFF. This chain links TRBV7-9 with TRBJ2-1; 11 bases line up with TRBD1. This CDR3 contains 14 residues. The germline V gene has CDR1 SEHNR and CDR2 FQNEAQ (reference sequence). V shed 6 bases and J 8 bases; nucleotides not matched to a gene: 6.

The chain uses TRBV5-4 and TRBJ2-1, with D unresolved. Trimming pared 1 base from V and 5 bases from J, leaving 7 bases between. The V gene's germline CDR1 is SGHNT and CDR2 YYREEE (reference sequence). The CDR3 has 13 amino acids. This CDR3 reads CASSLMVDNEQFF. The CDR3 bases are TGTGCCAGCAGCTTGATGGTTGACAATGAGCAGTTCTTC.

This chain's CDR3 is CASSYGAGDSTGELFF. CDR3 bases: TGTGCCAGCAGTTACGGAGCGGGAGATAGCACCGGGGAGCTGTTTTTT. The chain uses TRBV6-5 and TRBJ2-2, with 8 bases fitting TRBD2. Germline CDR1 is MNHEY and CDR2 is SVGAGI. This CDR3 region has 16 residues. V lost 2 bases to trimming and J lost 4 bases; unmatched junction nucleotides: 6.

In this sample, this clone turned up a few times. The chain combines TRBV7-6 with TRBJ1-5; no clear D gene. The CDR3 spans 15 residues. Germline V CDR1 and CDR2: SGHVS, FNYEAQ. The V gene lost 1 base and the J gene lost 1 base, with 8 bases spanning the gap. Here the CDR3 reads CASSLGGGSNQPQHF. CDR3 bases: TGTGCCAGCAGCTTAGGGGGTGGGAGCAATCAGCCCCAGCATTTT.

The rearrangement links TRBV28 to TRBJ1-2; 7 positions match TRBD1. The CDR3 covers 16 residues. CDR1 and CDR2 (germline): MDHEN, SYDVKM. V lost 6 bases and J lost 2; bases outside the gene matches: 12. CDR3 amino acids: CASSLSQGEGNYGYTF. CDR3 nucleotides: TGTGCCAGCAGCCTATCGCAGGGGGAGGGAAACTATGGCTACACCTTC.

The DNA for the CDR3 is TGTGCCAGCAGCGAAAGCGGGGGGCTGTACCAAGAGACCCAGTACTTC. Translating gives CASSESGGLYQETQYF. This sequence joins TRBV11-2 and TRBJ2-5, with TRBD2 matching over 9 bases. This CDR3 region has 16 residues. V gave up 5 bases and J gave up 0 bases; unmatched junction bases: 7. The V gene's germline CDR1 is SGHAT and CDR2 FQNNGV.

The V and J genes are TRBV5-6 and TRBJ2-5; tentatively, D is TRBD2 (6 bases). V was clipped by 4 bases and J by 5 bases, with 12 bases between them. Germline-derived CDR1 and CDR2 are SGHDT and YYEEEE. This CDR3 spans 13 amino acids. This CDR3 reads CASSIGRWETQYF. The CDR3 bases are TGTGCCAGCAGCATTGGGAGGTGGGAGACCCAGTACTTC. The variable domain in full, with the rest retrieved from reference TRBV5-6 and TRBJ2-5, is DAGVTQSPTHLIKTRGQQVTLRCSPKSGHDTVSWYQQALGQGPQFIFQYYEEEERQRGNFPDRFSGHQFPNYSSELNVNALLLGDSALYLCASSIGRWETQYFGPGTRLLVL.

This chain joins TRBV6-5 and TRBJ1-6; TRBD1 agrees at 8 bases. Germline V gene lookup returns CDR1 MNHEY and CDR2 SVGAGI. V trimming: 5 bases; J trimming: 9 bases; junction bases outside the gene matches: 9. The CDR3 sequence is 15 residues long. The CDR3 here is CASSGTGPEGSPLHF. CDR3 DNA: TGTGCCAGCAGTGGGACAGGTCCAGAAGGTTCACCCCTCCACTTT.

V is TRBV11-1 and J is TRBJ1-1; TRBD1 aligns across 7 bases. CDR1 and CDR2 (germline): SGHAT, FQDESV (reference sequence). Losses at the gene ends were 4 bases for V and 2 bases for J; bases not matched to a gene: 7. CDR3 length equals 15 residues. CDR3 nucleotide sequence: TGTGCCAGCAGCTCCCCGACAGGGTACAACACTGAAGCTTTCTTT. It translates to CASSSPTGYNTEAFF.

The chain employs TRBV7-9 and TRBJ2-3; D is possibly TRBD2 (6 bases). Germline CDR1 SEHNR, CDR2 FQNEAQ (reference sequence). Between the trimmed V and J ends, which lost 6 bases and 2 bases, there was a span of 9 bases. The CDR3 totals 13 residues. The CDR3 coding sequence is TGTGCCAGCAGTCGGGAGCTCACAGATACGCAGTATTTT. Protein product: CASSRELTDTQYF.

The gene calls are TRBV20-1 and TRBJ2-1; D ambiguous. The CDR3 has 11 residues. The germline V gene has CDR1 DFQATT and CDR2 SNEGSKA (reference sequence). V lost 3 bases to trimming and J lost 5 bases, with 5 bases between them. In DNA, the CDR3 is TGCAGTGCTAGTTGGGACAATGAGCAGTTCTTC. It specifies CSASWDNEQFF.